This T cell receptor (beta chain) stems from a study of early T cells in non-severe SARS-CoV-2 infection. For the study at large: Sequencing of bulk RNA from unsorted whole blood was done, without chain pairing. Study conclusions and caveats: The study's VDJdb matching favored anti-spike CD8 responses and missed private and CD4 specificities.

Separate cDNA molecules each had unique molecular identifiers attached to them. TCRdb passed the 5' RACE reads through MiXCR, listing each CDR3 protein once. The sample records some 45,000 distinct CDR3 sequences, more than 6.5% being singletons. The length of the CDR3 is 13 residues. Germline assignment: CDR1 DFQATT and CDR2 SNEGSKA (reference sequence). Trimming pared 5 bases from V and 7 bases from J, leaving 15 bases between. Regarding this clonotype: What it binds is unknown.

This sequence originates from an adult who was a healthcare worker with PCR-confirmed SARS-CoV-2 infection or an uninfected control (not recorded which). Input material: whole blood. V and J are TRBV20-1 and TRBJ1-5; D is uncertain. The CDR3 is CSAGPRGFQPQHF. The CDR3 nucleotides read TGCAGTGCTGGCCCGCGGGGATTCCAGCCCCAGCATTTT.